This T cell receptor beta chain was identified in a study of CD8+CD57+ T cells in acquired aplastic anemia. It was patients with CD8+CD57+ cell expansion by flow cytometry who were chosen for sequencing. Germline assignment: CDR1 SGHVS and CDR2 FNYEAQ. This CDR3 comprises 15 residues. V shed 2 bases and J shed 3 bases, with 14 bases lying between them. For CDR3 and TCR beta VDJ profiling, genomic DNA was the template used. A single record per CDR3 protein comes from TCRdb applying MiXCR to the reads. The sample holds around 150,000 distinct CDR3 sequences, around half seen once. Source material: sorted CD4+, CD8+, or CD8+CD57+ T cells (not recorded which) from PBMCs. The chain uses TRBV7-6 and TRBJ2-7; D perhaps matches TRBD1 (6 bases). The receptor's source is a human donor with aplastic anemia. Here the CDR3 reads CASSLFSTRGYEQYF. The CDR3 DNA reads TGTGCCAGCAGCTTATTTTCGACCAGGGGCTACGAGCAGTACTTC. The whole variable domain, remainder taken from reference TRBV7-6 and TRBJ2-7, is GAGVSQSPRYKVTKRGQDVALRCDPISGHVSLYWYRQALGQGPEFLTYFNYEAQQDKSGLPNDRFSAERPEGSISTLTIQRTEQRDSAMYRCASSLFSTRGYEQYFGPGTRLTVT.